Presented here are 7 T cell receptor beta chains from one specimen sequenced in a study of T cells in tuberculosis. Stated time point: new active TB diagnosis, blood taken before or within 7 days of starting treatment. Libraries were prepared by immunoSEQ multiplex PCR; TCRdb keeps only in-frame clonotypes and omits some of them. Found here are tens of thousands of clones, roughly 94% of them singletons; the top ten hold less than 5%. Sequencing was performed on PBMCs, taken at tuberculosis diagnosis. These receptors were obtained from an adult with tuberculosis.

V is TRBV11-2 and J is TRBJ1-1; D gene ambiguous. The germline V gene has CDR1 SGHAT and CDR2 FQNNGV. The CDR3 sequence is 11 residues long. Trimming shortened V by 6 bases and J by 3 bases, and 5 bases separated the two germline ends. CDR3 amino acids: CASRRDTEAFF. DNA of the CDR3: TGTGCCAGCAGGAGGGACACTGAAGCTTTCTTT. Variable domain in full (rest from reference TRBV11-2 and TRBJ1-1): EAGVAQSPRYKIIEKRQSVAFWCNPISGHATLYWYQQILGQGPKLLIQFQNNGVVDDSQLPKDRFSAERLKGVDSTLKIQPAKLEDSAVYLCASRRDTEAFFGQGTRLTVV.

The chain's CDR3 is CAIRLGQGAGEAFF. The CDR3 DNA follows: TGTGCCATCAGGCTCGGACAGGGGGCTGGTGAAGCTTTCTTT. The gene calls are TRBV10-3 and TRBJ1-1, with TRBD1 identical over 11 bases. The junction had 7 bases not matched to a gene; V was cut back by 6 bases and J by 7 bases. The CDR3 is 14 residues long. CDR1 ENHRY and CDR2 SYGVKD come from the germline V gene.

The chain couples TRBV6-6 to TRBJ1-2, with D possibly being TRBD1 (5 bases). Trimming shortened V by 6 bases and J by 7 bases, and 18 bases separated the two germline ends. Germline V gene data show CDR1 as MNHNY and CDR2 as SVGAGI (reference sequence). The CDR3 sequence is 14 residues long. The CDR3 spells CASSPPGGGSGYTF. The CDR3 region has the DNA TGTGCCAGCAGCCCCCCCGGGGGAGGGAGTGGCTACACCTTC.

This sequence joins TRBV5-1 and TRBJ1-4, with TRBD1 as a possible D gene (6 bases). Trimming stripped 0 bases from V and 8 bases from J, with 17 bases between. This CDR3 has 16 amino acids. Germline assignment: CDR1 SGHRS and CDR2 YFSETQ. CDR3 coding DNA: TGCGCCAGCAGCTTGGGGCTAAGGACAGATGGAGAAAAACTGTTTTTT. Translation: CASSLGLRTDGEKLFF.

The CDR3 spells CASSPGGSTEAFF. The CDR3 DNA reads TGTGCCAGCAGCCCTGGCGGGAGCACTGAAGCTTTCTTT. V and J are TRBV11-2 and TRBJ1-1; D remains unclear. V was clipped by 5 bases and J by 4 bases, with 11 bases between them. The germline gives CDR1 SGHAT, CDR2 FQNNGV. The CDR3 is 13 amino acids.

J is TRBJ1-4 and V is TRBV30; a possible D gene is TRBD1 (5 bases). Germline CDR1 is GTSNPN and CDR2 is SVGIG (reference sequence). This CDR3 is 14 amino acids long. Trimming took 5 bases from V and 4 from J, leaving 14 bases between them. For the CDR3, the DNA is TGTGCCTGGGGGTCAGGGCAGATTAATGAAAAACTGTTTTTT. Translated, it gives CAWGSGQINEKLFF.

The chain couples TRBV19 to TRBJ2-7; TRBD2 matches 12 bases. Germline assignment: CDR1 LNHDA and CDR2 SQIVND (reference sequence). The trim removed 4 bases at V and 2 bases at J, leaving 3 bases unmatched. The CDR3 is 15 amino acids. For the CDR3, the DNA is TGTGCCAGTAGTAGACTAGCGGGGGACCCCTACGAGCAGTACTTC. It yields the protein CASSRLAGDPYEQYF.